What follows are 9 T cell receptor beta chains derived from one specimen sequenced in a study of blood T cell repertoires in COVID-19. Method: immunoSEQ multiplex PCR; TCRdb's copy keeps in-frame clones and lacks some. The sample has approximately 100,000 clones, around 87% seen once. Sequences were obtained from peripheral blood. The receptors stem from a young woman with acute or convalescent COVID-19.

The chain recombines TRBV27 with TRBJ2-1, with D unresolved. This CDR3 is 12 amino acids long. The V end lost 2 bases, the J end lost 5 bases, and 4 bases lay between the germline ends. CDR1 is MNHEY, CDR2 SMNVEV, per germline (reference sequence). CDR3 DNA: TGTGCCAGCAGTTTACCGGACAATGAGCAGTTCTTC. It is translated as CASSLPDNEQFF.

The rearrangement links TRBV7-2 to TRBJ2-1, with 9 nucleotides matching TRBD2. This CDR3 is 16 amino acids long. Germline assignment: CDR1 SGHTA and CDR2 FQGNSA. The V segment lost 3 bases and the J segment 5 bases; nucleotides outside the gene matches: 8. The CDR3 loop reads CASSFPAGGANNEQFF. The CDR3 DNA reads as TGTGCCAGCAGCTTCCCAGCGGGGGGCGCAAACAATGAGCAGTTCTTC.

The J gene is TRBJ2-5, the V gene TRBV5-4, with 10 bases matching TRBD2. Germline V gene data show CDR1 as SGHNT and CDR2 as YYREEE (reference sequence). V was pared by 3 bases and J by 3 bases, with 5 bases of the junction left unmatched. The length of the CDR3 is 15 residues. The CDR3 region is CASSSGSGGEETQYF. Written as DNA, the CDR3 is TGTGCCAGCAGCTCGGGCAGCGGGGGGGAAGAGACCCAGTACTTC.

This clone was seen only a few times. The CDR3 sequence is CASSFAGQGGIGKLFF. Written as DNA, the CDR3 is TGTGCCAGCAGTTTCGCTGGACAAGGTGGGATAGGAAAACTGTTTTTT. The J gene is TRBJ1-4, the V gene TRBV28, with a tentative D call TRBD1 (5 bases). The CDR3 runs 16 residues. Germline V gene data show CDR1 as MDHEN and CDR2 as SYDVKM. V was clipped by 3 bases and J by 10 bases, with 21 bases between them.

The chain links TRBV5-6 to TRBJ1-1; 7 nucleotides agree with TRBD1. The CDR3 loop spans 15 amino acids. CDR1 SGHDT and CDR2 YYEEEE come from the germline V gene. V lost 1 base and J lost 4; bases outside the gene matches: 7. In nucleotides, the CDR3 is TGTGCCAGCAGCTTGTTGGCAGGGGGAGGCACTGAAGCTTTCTTT. Translated, it gives CASSLLAGGGTEAFF.

V gene TRBV30 combines with J gene TRBJ1-2, with a weak D call TRBD1 (5 bases). V lost 5 bases and J 4 bases, leaving 14 bases between the germline ends. CDR3 length: 13 residues. Germline lookup yields CDR1 GTSNPN and CDR2 SVGIG (reference sequence). CDR3 coding DNA: TGTGCCTGGGGGGGTGGCGGGGTCTATGGCTACACCTTC. Translation gives CAWGGGGVYGYTF.

The chain links TRBV18 to TRBJ2-7; D possibly corresponds to TRBD2 (6 bases). Trimming left V 4 bases short and J 1 base short, with 14 bases between. The CDR3 is 15 residues long. Per germline, CDR1 KGHSH and CDR2 LQKENI. CDR3 loop: CASSRDFVRSYEQYF. In DNA, the CDR3 is TGTGCCAGCTCACGGGACTTTGTGAGGTCCTACGAGCAGTACTTC.

The chain is built from TRBV9 and TRBJ2-3; 7 positions agree with TRBD2. V dropped 0 bases and J dropped 3; count of bases not matched to a gene: 4. The CDR3 covers 15 residues. Germline V lookup: CDR1 SGDLS, CDR2 YYNGEE. The CDR3, as DNA: TGTGCCAGCAGCGTAGGGGGACTACTTACAGATACGCAGTATTTT. This gives the protein CASSVGGLLTDTQYF.

The rearrangement links TRBV12-3 or TRBV12-4 to TRBJ1-2, with 7 bases that match TRBD1. The trim removed 3 bases at V and 6 bases at J, leaving 1 base unmatched. There are 12 residues in the CDR3. CDR3 bases: TGTGCCAGCAGTTTTGGGACAGATGGCTACACCTTC. Its translation is CASSFGTDGYTF.